Presented here are 2 T cell receptor beta chains from one specimen sequenced in a study of blood T cells in healthy people across ages (dated by TCRdb to 2015 to 2017). The library was built by means of 5' RACE. Sequencing took place on an Illumina HiSeq 2500. The second PCR ran for about 7 to 11 cycles and used a J-beta primer mix along with a sample-barcoded 5' primer. Using fastp at Q25 and MiXCR, TCRdb reprocessed the public reads and kept productive beta chains. Merged by CDR3 protein, the rows form single entries marked with the most common genes and DNA. Recorded for this sample are roughly 500,000 distinct CDR3 sequences; under 30% of them occurred a single time. Together, the top ten hold roughly 9% of the sample. These data are also associated with another study on T cells of mothers and their children.

Specimen: blood. These receptors came from a boy younger than 18 in good health.

Of note for this clonotype: Since no conserved phenylalanine or tryptophan closes the CDR3, a read error is the likely cause. This sequence joins TRBV12-3 or TRBV12-4 and TRBJ2-3; a weak D match, TRBD2 (6 bases). The CDR3 covers 14 residues. Trimming removed 7 bases at V and 0 bases at J, with 11 bases between. The CDR3 coding sequence is TGTGCCAGCAACCCGAGCGGGAGCACAGATACGCAGTATTCT. Residues: CASNPSGSTDTQYS.

This clonotype appeared a few times. The CDR3 here is CASSHGLAGGAGTDTQYF. The DNA of the CDR3 is TGTGCCAGCAGCCACGGACTAGCGGGGGGGGCTGGCACAGATACGCAGTATTTT. J is TRBJ2-3 and V is TRBV3-1; TRBD2 matches at 15 bases. The CDR3 is 18 amino acids. CDR1 LGHDT and CDR2 YNNKEL come from the germline V gene (reference sequence). The trim removed 3 bases at V and 1 base at J, leaving 5 bases unmatched.